One sample yielded the 21 T cell receptor beta chains listed below, sequenced in a study of T cells in narcolepsy. Repertoires were generated with immunoSEQ multiplex PCR, while TCRdb's copy carries only in-frame clones and drops some. In the table there are about 35,000 clones, around 80% of which are singletons. Sequencing was carried out using memory (CD45RA-) CD4+ T cells from blood. Receptors originate from a human donor in good health.

The chain uses TRBV6-5 and TRBJ2-7; D might be TRBD1 or TRBD2, each matching 5 bases. Between the trimmed V and J ends, which lost 5 bases and 0 bases, there was a span of 14 bases. CDR1 is MNHEY and CDR2 is SVGAGI in the germline V gene. CDR3 length: 15 amino acids. The CDR3: CASSPRDRSSYEQYF. Written as DNA, the CDR3 is TGTGCCAGCAGTCCCCGGGACCGGAGCTCCTACGAGCAGTACTTC.

The rearrangement joins TRBV6-6 to TRBJ2-1; 7 bases align to TRBD2. The CDR3 sequence is 15 residues long. The germline V gene has CDR1 MNHNY and CDR2 SVGAGI (reference sequence). Trimming took 4 bases from V and 3 from J; bases not matched to a gene: 6. CDR3 bases: TGTGCCAGCAGTTCGTCCGGGACTAACTACAATGAGCAGTTCTTC. It encodes CASSSSGTNYNEQFF.

This chain connects TRBV14 to TRBJ2-7, with 7 bases aligning to TRBD2. CDR1 is SGHDN and CDR2 is FVKESK in the germline V gene. This CDR3 is 16 amino acids long. The J segment lost 4 bases and the V segment lost 4 bases, leaving 13 bases of the junction unmatched. In nucleotides, the CDR3 is TGTGCCAGCAGCCGCCCTGGGAGACCCGGGGGGTACGAGCAGTACTTC. Its translation: CASSRPGRPGGYEQYF.

The J gene is TRBJ2-2, the V gene TRBV11-3, with D possibly TRBD2 on 6 matching bases. V was cut by 5 bases and J by 2 bases, with 12 bases left in between. Germline-derived CDR1 and CDR2 are SGHNT and YENEEA. The CDR3 has 15 residues. The CDR3 spells CASSPGRPNTGELFF. The CDR3 nucleotides read TGTGCCAGCAGCCCTGGGAGGCCAAACACCGGGGAGCTGTTTTTT.

A note on this clone: At the DNA level, this CDR3 is encoded by other sequences in the same sample as well. V gene TRBV6-6 combines with J gene TRBJ1-3, with D hard to call. The length of the CDR3 is 15 residues. Trimming shortened V by 0 bases and J by 4 bases, and 10 bases separated the two germline ends. Germline values: CDR1 MNHNY, CDR2 SVGAGI (reference sequence). The CDR3 spells CASSYSEGGGNTIYF. The CDR3 DNA follows: TGTGCCAGCAGTTACTCCGAGGGAGGAGGAAACACCATATATTTT.

The V and J genes are TRBV5-1 and TRBJ2-7; D gene uncertain. Germline V CDR1 and CDR2: SGHRS, YFSETQ. The ends were cut back, 4 bases at V and 2 bases at J, with 16 bases in the middle. The CDR3 is made up of 15 amino acids. CDR3 loop: CASSPTPSSPYEQYF. CDR3 nucleotides: TGCGCCAGCAGCCCCACGCCGTCCAGCCCCTACGAGCAGTACTTC.

The V and J genes are TRBV11-2 and TRBJ1-3; maybe TRBD1 (5 bases). V lost 3 bases and J 4 bases, leaving 10 bases between the germline ends. The germline CDR1 and CDR2 sequences are SGHAT and FQNNGV. The CDR3 extends over 14 amino acids. CDR3 region: CASSFGDGGNTIYF. CDR3 coding DNA: TGTGCCAGCAGCTTCGGGGACGGCGGAAACACCATATATTTT.

V usage is TRBV6-5 and J usage is TRBJ2-5, with D maybe TRBD2 (5 bases). V lost 0 bases, J lost 11 bases, and 16 bases lay in between. CDR1 is MNHEY, CDR2 SVGAGI, per germline. The CDR3 runs to 14 residues. CDR3 sequence (DNA): TGTGCCAGCAGTTACTCTCCCGGCCTAGCTGAGCAGTACTTC. It encodes CASSYSPGLAEQYF.

This clone was seen a single time. This rearrangement joins TRBV6-5 to TRBJ1-5, with D possibly being TRBD1 (5 bases). The V and J ends lost 6 bases and 1 base respectively, with 7 bases between them. CDR3 size: 13 residues. The germline V gene encodes CDR1 MNHEY and CDR2 SVGAGI. DNA of the CDR3: TGTGCCAGCAGCCGGGACAGCAATCAGCCCCAGCATTTT. Translation gives CASSRDSNQPQHF.

The chain is built from TRBV7-3 and TRBJ2-1; D is unresolved. The V and J ends lost 0 bases and 2 bases respectively, with 5 bases between them. Germline V CDR1 and CDR2: SGHTA, FQGTGA. This CDR3 contains 14 residues. The CDR3 spells CASSLTGAYNEQFF. The CDR3 coding sequence is TGTGCCAGCAGCTTAACGGGCGCCTACAATGAGCAGTTCTTC.

The V call is TRBV27, the J call TRBJ2-1; 14 nucleotides align to TRBD2. CDR1 is MNHEY and CDR2 is SMNVEV in the germline V gene (reference sequence). The junction had 4 bases not matched to a gene; V was cut back by 6 bases and J by 9 bases. This CDR3 contains 14 residues. The CDR3 protein is CASRRGTSGSEQFF. The CDR3 DNA sequence: TGTGCCAGCAGACGCGGGACTAGCGGGAGTGAGCAGTTCTTC.

J is TRBJ2-5 and V is TRBV28; D perhaps matches TRBD1 (6 bases). The germline V gene encodes CDR1 MDHEN and CDR2 SYDVKM. This CDR3 has 15 amino acids. Deletions cut 7 bases from V and 4 bases from J, with 19 bases between. CDR3 sequence reads: CASNLSGRGRETQYF. In DNA, the CDR3 is TGTGCCAGCAACCTCTCGGGCAGGGGTAGAGAGACCCAGTACTTC.

The rearrangement uses TRBV28 and TRBJ2-1; TRBD1 aligns across 7 bases. V lost 7 bases to trimming and J lost 5 bases; unmatched junction nucleotides: 14. CDR1 and CDR2 (germline): MDHEN, SYDVKM. This CDR3 has 16 residues. The CDR3 sequence: CASTITRTGANNEQFF. The CDR3, as DNA: TGTGCCAGCACCATCACGCGAACAGGGGCGAACAATGAGCAGTTCTTC.

CDR3 bases: TGTGCCAGCAGGGGGCAGGGGGGAACCTACGAGCAGTACTTC. This codes for CASRGQGGTYEQYF. This chain links TRBV6-1 with TRBJ2-7; D is perhaps TRBD1 (7 bases). Germline CDR1 reads MNHNS; CDR2 reads SASEGT. Deletions cut 6 bases from V and 2 bases from J, with 14 bases between. CDR3 size: 14 residues.

This rearrangement joins TRBV5-4 to TRBJ1-1; D possibly corresponds to TRBD1 (6 bases). Germline V CDR1 and CDR2: SGHNT, YYREEE (reference sequence). V gave up 2 bases and J gave up 5 bases, with 10 bases separating them. This CDR3 spans 13 amino acids. The CDR3 coding sequence is TGTGCCAGCAGCTTTGACAGGAGGACTGAAGCTTTCTTT. Translated, it gives CASSFDRRTEAFF.

J is TRBJ2-3 and V is TRBV18; TRBD1 matches at 12 bases. The germline V gene encodes CDR1 KGHSH and CDR2 LQKENI. The CDR3 runs to 16 residues. The V and J ends lost 3 bases and 5 bases, in that order; junction bases with no gene match: 6. CDR3 sequence: CASSPGTGGPGDTQYF. As DNA, the CDR3 is TGTGCCAGCTCACCCGGGACAGGGGGCCCTGGAGATACGCAGTATTTT.

The J gene is TRBJ2-5, the V gene TRBV18, with 12 bases lining up with TRBD2. Germline V lookup: CDR1 KGHSH, CDR2 LQKENI. The CDR3 consists of 19 residues. V shed 6 bases, J shed 1 base, and the junction held 15 bases outside the gene matches. The CDR3 protein is CASSAGRRTSGAFQETQYF. In nucleotides, the CDR3 is TGTGCCAGCTCCGCCGGTAGGCGGACTAGCGGGGCCTTCCAAGAGACCCAGTACTTC.

This clone was seen a single time. V usage is TRBV7-8 and J usage is TRBJ1-2; maybe TRBD1 (6 bases). Germline lookup yields CDR1 SGHVS and CDR2 FQNEAQ. With 4 bases removed from V and 4 bases from J, the gap between germline ends came to 16 bases. The CDR3 length is 15 residues. CDR3 in DNA: TGTGCCAGCAGCTCCGGAGGGGGATTTAGCTATGGCTACACCTTC. Translated, it gives CASSSGGGFSYGYTF.

The chain is built from TRBV5-1 and TRBJ2-1; the match to TRBD2 covers 13 bases. This CDR3 region has 17 residues. J gave up 8 bases and V 1 base, and 9 bases lay outside the gene matches. Germline CDR1 is SGHRS and CDR2 is YFSETQ. The CDR3 nucleotides read TGCGCCAGCAGCTTGCTACCGGGACTAGCGGGACCCTATGAGCAGTTCTTC. It encodes CASSLLPGLAGPYEQFF.

About this clone itself: The sample carries other DNA sequences with the same CDR3. The gene calls are TRBV11-2 and TRBJ2-1; 8 bases are shared with TRBD2. The V and J ends lost 6 bases and 7 bases, in that order; junction bases with no gene match: 17. This CDR3 is 17 amino acids long. CDR1 is SGHAT and CDR2 is FQNNGV in the germline V gene. The CDR3 loop is CASSRFGASGSSNEQFF. The DNA for the CDR3 is TGTGCCAGCAGTCGGTTCGGCGCCAGCGGGAGTTCTAATGAGCAGTTCTTC.

This chain uses TRBV2 with TRBJ2-7, with TRBD2 matching over 9 bases. V gave up 6 bases and J gave up 0 bases; unmatched junction bases: 3. Germline CDR1 reads SNHLY; CDR2 reads FYNNEI. The CDR3 covers 14 residues. Here the CDR3 reads CASRLAGNSYEQYF. The CDR3 bases are TGTGCCAGCAGGCTAGCGGGGAACTCCTACGAGCAGTACTTC.